Listed below are T cell receptor beta chains from one sample, sequenced in a study of post-analysis software for immune sequencing data. A single record per CDR3 protein comes from TCRdb applying MiXCR to the PCR reads. The sample includes approximately 630,000 distinct CDR3 sequences, approximately 60% seen only once; the top ten take about 10%. The sample consisted of blood. Source of these receptors: a girl aged 2-10 years with multiple sclerosis. Each CDR3 is given without its conserved first and last residue. Only part of the rows carry a size: once, few, many, or a class if the clone is expanded.

size,V,CDR3
once,TRBV20-1,SALDRYIYGYT
few,TRBV7-9,ASSSSPLGDTEQF
few,TRBV25-1,ASSEGNWYQETQY
few,TRBV11-2,ASSFRGMNTQY
-,TRBV30,AWSEWGASQTQY
many,TRBV20-1,SARVPGSADGYT
-,TRBV5-1,ASSGSLGGYT
-,TRBV6-1,ASSPTSGGLTDTQY
few,TRBV27,ASSLYTGLTSTDTQY
-,TRBV7-2,ASSLSLDFYNEQF
-,TRBV2,ASSLEGARPSTDTQY
-,TRBV20-1,SARDRGRSTDTQY
few,TRBV24-1,ATSDRAGPTDTQY
-,TRBV10-2,ASQGVTEAF
-,TRBV20-1,SARVPGGPRYNEQF
-,TRBV7-9,ASSLKAGGYTEAF
once,TRBV2,ASRSENTDTQY
-,TRBV6-5,ASRGTSGSEQY
-,TRBV5-5,ASSLAWAELYYEQY
-,TRBV4-1,ASSQVSGTPYEQY
few,TRBV12-3/TRBV12-4,ASSHDLGGDKGYT
-,TRBV6-6,ASSTPDRQETQY